A selection of T cell receptor beta chains follows, all from one sample in a study of patients and donors after allogeneic stem cell transplantation. MiXCR, applied by TCRdb to the RT-PCR reads, yields one record per CDR3 protein. The table lists roughly 140,000 distinct CDR3 sequences, approximately 35% of them singletons. Sequencing was carried out using blood, either unsorted or a sorted T cell fraction (not recorded which). These TCRs come from a human donor who was either an allogeneic HSCT recipient or a stem cell or donor lymphocyte infusion donor (not recorded which). It is not recorded whose cells these are; they may come from a transplant donor. Each CDR3 is given with its conserved first and last residue. The order of the fields is J gene, clone size, D gene, V gene, CDR3 DNA, CDR3 protein. D genes are given only for firm matches. Expanded clones are given a class, and other clones once, few, many or no size at all.

j_gene: TRBJ2-3
abundance: NA
d_gene: NA
v_gene: TRBV21-1
CDR3nt: TGTGCCAGCAGAGGGGGGGCATTGGGCACAGATACGCAGTATTTT
CDR3aa: CASRGGALGTDTQYF

j_gene: TRBJ1-5
abundance: NA
d_gene: NA
v_gene: TRBV25-1
CDR3nt: TGTGCCAGCAGTGATCGAAACGGTTATAGCAATCAGCCCCAGCATTTT
CDR3aa: CASSDRNGYSNQPQHF

j_gene: TRBJ1-5
abundance: NA
d_gene: NA
v_gene: TRBV28
CDR3nt: TGTGCCAGCAGTCGATTACTGGTACAGAGCAATCAGCCCCAGCATTTT
CDR3aa: CASSRLLVQSNQPQHF

j_gene: TRBJ1-2
abundance: NA
d_gene: TRBD1
v_gene: TRBV12-3/TRBV12-4
CDR3nt: TGTGCCAGCAAGGGGACAGAAGATGGCTACACCTTC
CDR3aa: CASKGTEDGYTF

j_gene: TRBJ2-5
abundance: NA
d_gene: TRBD1
v_gene: TRBV12-3/TRBV12-4
CDR3nt: TGTGCCAGCAGTTATGACAGGGGCCGAGGGGAGACCCAGTACTTC
CDR3aa: CASSYDRGRGETQYF

j_gene: TRBJ2-1
abundance: NA
d_gene: NA
v_gene: TRBV5-1
CDR3nt: TGCGCCAGCAGCCTCGTTGGAGCAGCTGCGGGCTCCTACAATGAGCAGTTCTTC
CDR3aa: CASSLVGAAAGSYNEQFF

j_gene: TRBJ2-1
abundance: few
d_gene: NA
v_gene: TRBV4-3
CDR3nt: TGCGCCAGCAGCCAAGATAATTCCCTATTGGATGAGCAGTTCTTC
CDR3aa: CASSQDNSLLDEQFF

j_gene: TRBJ2-1
abundance: NA
d_gene: NA
v_gene: TRBV5-1
CDR3nt: TGCGCCAGCAGCTTGGTGGGGGACTCCTACAATGAGCAGTTCTTC
CDR3aa: CASSLVGDSYNEQFF

j_gene: TRBJ1-4
abundance: few
d_gene: TRBD1
v_gene: TRBV12-3/TRBV12-4
CDR3nt: TGTGCCAGCAGTTTGGACAGGACTAATGAAAAACTGTTTTTT
CDR3aa: CASSLDRTNEKLFF

j_gene: TRBJ1-1
abundance: NA
d_gene: NA
v_gene: TRBV25-1
CDR3nt: TGTGCCAGCTCGTCTAGAGCGAACACTGAAGCTTTCTTT
CDR3aa: CASSSRANTEAFF

j_gene: TRBJ1-1
abundance: NA
d_gene: NA
v_gene: TRBV11-2
CDR3nt: TGTGCCAGCAGCCGACCGACAAGGATGAACACTGAAGCTTTCTTT
CDR3aa: CASSRPTRMNTEAFF

j_gene: TRBJ1-1
abundance: NA
d_gene: NA
v_gene: TRBV20-1
CDR3nt: TGCAGTGCTAGAGATCGCCCACATGAAGCTTTCTTT
CDR3aa: CSARDRPHEAFF

j_gene: TRBJ2-2
abundance: NA
d_gene: TRBD2
v_gene: TRBV7-9
CDR3nt: TGTGCCAGCAGCTTACCCGGACTAGCGGGGTTCGGGGAGCTGTTTTTT
CDR3aa: CASSLPGLAGFGELFF

j_gene: TRBJ2-2
abundance: NA
d_gene: TRBD2
v_gene: TRBV12-3/TRBV12-4
CDR3nt: TGTGCCAGCAGTTTAACCGGACTAGCGAACACCGGGGAGCTGTTTTTT
CDR3aa: CASSLTGLANTGELFF

j_gene: TRBJ1-6
abundance: few
d_gene: NA
v_gene: TRBV20-1
CDR3nt: TGCAGTGCTAGAAGGGAGAGCAATTCACCCCTCCACTTT
CDR3aa: CSARRESNSPLHF

j_gene: TRBJ2-2
abundance: NA
d_gene: NA
v_gene: TRBV6-2/TRBV6-3
CDR3nt: TGTGCCAGCAGTTACTCGCAACTCCCCTACACCGGGGAGCTGTTTTTT
CDR3aa: CASSYSQLPYTGELFF

j_gene: TRBJ1-6
abundance: few
d_gene: NA
v_gene: TRBV12-3/TRBV12-4
CDR3nt: TGTGCCAGCAGTTTAGCCCGGAGCTCCTATAATTCACCCCTCCACTTT
CDR3aa: CASSLARSSYNSPLHF

j_gene: TRBJ2-2
abundance: NA
d_gene: NA
v_gene: TRBV4-2
CDR3nt: TGTGCCAGCAGCCAAGAAATAGGCGGTAGCCTAGGGGGCACCGGGGAGCTGTTTTTT
CDR3aa: CASSQEIGGSLGGTGELFF

j_gene: TRBJ2-1
abundance: NA
d_gene: TRBD2
v_gene: TRBV28
CDR3nt: TGTGCCAGCAGTAAGCGGGGGTTAAGCTCCTACAATGAGCAGTTCTTC
CDR3aa: CASSKRGLSSYNEQFF

j_gene: TRBJ1-2
abundance: NA
d_gene: NA
v_gene: TRBV20-1
CDR3nt: TGCAGTGCTCCCCCTCAGGGTTATGGCTACACCTTC
CDR3aa: CSAPPQGYGYTF

j_gene: TRBJ2-1
abundance: NA
d_gene: NA
v_gene: TRBV7-2
CDR3nt: TGTGCCAGCAGCCCCGAAGGTGTCGGTGAGCAGTTCTTC
CDR3aa: CASSPEGVGEQFF

j_gene: TRBJ1-5
abundance: NA
d_gene: NA
v_gene: TRBV7-2
CDR3nt: TGTGCCAGCAGCTTAGACGGGAGGACCAATCAGCCCCAGCATTTT
CDR3aa: CASSLDGRTNQPQHF

j_gene: TRBJ1-1
abundance: NA
d_gene: NA
v_gene: TRBV12-3/TRBV12-4
CDR3nt: TGTGCCAGCAGTCCGGGGGGGATCCCTGAAGCTTTCTTT
CDR3aa: CASSPGGIPEAFF

j_gene: TRBJ2-2
abundance: few
d_gene: NA
v_gene: TRBV7-9
CDR3nt: TGTGCCAGCAGCTTAGCACGGTATACGAGAACCGGGGAGCTGTTTTTT
CDR3aa: CASSLARYTRTGELFF

j_gene: TRBJ2-1
abundance: NA
d_gene: TRBD2
v_gene: TRBV12-3/TRBV12-4
CDR3nt: TGTGCCAGCAGTTTGAGCGGGGGGGGAGAGAATGAGCAGTTCTTC
CDR3aa: CASSLSGGGENEQFF

j_gene: TRBJ1-5
abundance: NA
d_gene: TRBD1
v_gene: TRBV12-3/TRBV12-4
CDR3nt: TGTGCCAGCAGTTTAGTGGGGACAGGGTTTCAGCCCCAGCATTTT
CDR3aa: CASSLVGTGFQPQHF

j_gene: TRBJ1-2
abundance: many
d_gene: NA
v_gene: TRBV3-1
CDR3nt: TGTGCCAGCAGCCAAGACACACTCTATGGCTACACCTTC
CDR3aa: CASSQDTLYGYTF

j_gene: TRBJ1-2
abundance: NA
d_gene: NA
v_gene: TRBV20-1
CDR3nt: TGCAGTGCTATAATAGGGGACTATGGCTACACCTTC
CDR3aa: CSAIIGDYGYTF

j_gene: TRBJ1-6
abundance: NA
d_gene: NA
v_gene: TRBV9
CDR3nt: TGTGCCAGTCAGCGAGACACCCGGAGTGGGGGTAATTCACCCCTCCACTTT
CDR3aa: CASQRDTRSGGNSPLHF

j_gene: TRBJ1-2
abundance: few
d_gene: TRBD1
v_gene: TRBV20-1
CDR3nt: TGCAGTGCTCCCGGGACAGGGTATGAGAGCACCTTC
CDR3aa: CSAPGTGYESTF

j_gene: TRBJ1-5
abundance: few
d_gene: TRBD1
v_gene: TRBV5-5
CDR3nt: TGTGCCAGCAGCTCGACAGGGGGCAATCAGCCCCAGCATTTT
CDR3aa: CASSSTGGNQPQHF

j_gene: TRBJ2-3
abundance: NA
d_gene: TRBD2
v_gene: TRBV6-5
CDR3nt: TGTGCCAGCAGTTACGGAGCGGGGGTAGCAGATACGCAGTATTTT
CDR3aa: CASSYGAGVADTQYF

j_gene: TRBJ1-1
abundance: few
d_gene: NA
v_gene: TRBV20-1
CDR3nt: TGCAGTGCTAGAGAGACTCCAGCGAACACTGAAGCTTTCTTT
CDR3aa: CSARETPANTEAFF

j_gene: TRBJ2-7
abundance: few
d_gene: NA
v_gene: TRBV28
CDR3nt: TGTGCCAGCAGTCTCGAAGGGTACGAGCAGTACTTC
CDR3aa: CASSLEGYEQYF

j_gene: TRBJ2-3
abundance: once
d_gene: NA
v_gene: TRBV29-1
CDR3nt: TGCAGTGAACGGACAGCTAGCACAGATACGCAGTATTTT
CDR3aa: CSERTASTDTQYF

j_gene: TRBJ1-1
abundance: few
d_gene: NA
v_gene: TRBV28
CDR3nt: TGTGCCAGCAGCCTACCGCACGGGACTGAAGCTTTCTTT
CDR3aa: CASSLPHGTEAFF

j_gene: TRBJ2-1
abundance: NA
d_gene: NA
v_gene: TRBV7-9
CDR3nt: TGTGCCAGCAGCTCCCCAGGGACACTGAGCTCCTACAATGAGCAGTTCTTC
CDR3aa: CASSSPGTLSSYNEQFF

j_gene: TRBJ2-5
abundance: NA
d_gene: NA
v_gene: TRBV5-6
CDR3nt: TGTGCCAGCAGCTGGGACCTGGAGACCCAGTACTTC
CDR3aa: CASSWDLETQYF

j_gene: TRBJ1-6
abundance: NA
d_gene: NA
v_gene: TRBV9
CDR3nt: TGTGCCAGCAGCGCCCTAGACTTGCATTCACCCCTCCACTTT
CDR3aa: CASSALDLHSPLHF

j_gene: TRBJ2-1
abundance: NA
d_gene: TRBD2
v_gene: TRBV12-3/TRBV12-4
CDR3nt: TGTGCCAGCAGTTCTCTAGCGGGGGGGCCCGATGAGCAGTTCTTC
CDR3aa: CASSSLAGGPDEQFF

j_gene: TRBJ1-4
abundance: NA
d_gene: NA
v_gene: TRBV27
CDR3nt: TGTGCCAGCAGTTCGACAGGCCGAAATGAAAAACTGTTTTTT
CDR3aa: CASSSTGRNEKLFF

j_gene: TRBJ1-1
abundance: NA
d_gene: NA
v_gene: TRBV4-2
CDR3nt: TGTGCCAGCAGCCAAGATCCTGGGGGGCTGGGGGCTGAAGCTTTCTTT
CDR3aa: CASSQDPGGLGAEAFF

j_gene: TRBJ1-5
abundance: NA
d_gene: NA
v_gene: TRBV6-5
CDR3nt: TGTGCCAGCAGTTTAACCGGGACGGGATATAGCAATCAGCCCCAGCATTTT
CDR3aa: CASSLTGTGYSNQPQHF

j_gene: TRBJ2-5
abundance: NA
d_gene: NA
v_gene: TRBV7-6
CDR3nt: TGTGCCAGCAGCATCGTTGACGGCCGACAAGAGACCCAGTACTTC
CDR3aa: CASSIVDGRQETQYF

j_gene: TRBJ1-2
abundance: few
d_gene: NA
v_gene: TRBV3-1
CDR3nt: TGTGCCAGCAGCCGGTCGAGCCCCCTGATCTTTACCCATGGCTACACCTTC
CDR3aa: CASSRSSPLIFTHGYTF

j_gene: TRBJ1-1
abundance: once
d_gene: TRBD1
v_gene: TRBV28
CDR3nt: TGTGCCAGCAGTTTAAACAGGGGACAAAAAGCTTTCTTT
CDR3aa: CASSLNRGQKAFF

j_gene: TRBJ2-5
abundance: NA
d_gene: TRBD2
v_gene: TRBV10-3
CDR3nt: TGTGCCATCAGTGAACTTAGCGGGGGGCCTCTTCAAGAGACCCAGTACTTC
CDR3aa: CAISELSGGPLQETQYF

j_gene: TRBJ2-3
abundance: NA
d_gene: TRBD2
v_gene: TRBV19
CDR3nt: TGTGCCAGCCGGACTAGGTCCACAGATACGCAGTATTTT
CDR3aa: CASRTRSTDTQYF

j_gene: TRBJ2-7
abundance: once
d_gene: NA
v_gene: TRBV4-2
CDR3nt: TGTGCCAGCAGCCAAGATTCCCTAATCGGACTATGGGAGCAGTACTTC
CDR3aa: CASSQDSLIGLWEQYF

j_gene: TRBJ1-2
abundance: once
d_gene: NA
v_gene: TRBV12-3/TRBV12-4
CDR3nt: TGTGCCAGCAGCTCCCTCAGGGAGGGCTACACCTTC
CDR3aa: CASSSLREGYTF

j_gene: TRBJ1-1
abundance: few
d_gene: NA
v_gene: TRBV20-1
CDR3nt: TGCAGTGCTGAGCGGGCGGAGCACACTGAAGCTTTCTTT
CDR3aa: CSAERAEHTEAFF

j_gene: TRBJ2-1
abundance: NA
d_gene: NA
v_gene: TRBV5-1
CDR3nt: TGCGCCAGCAGCTTTCGAAACACGCCGGGGGCCCCCTCCTACAATGAGCAGTTCTTC
CDR3aa: CASSFRNTPGAPSYNEQFF

j_gene: TRBJ1-5
abundance: NA
d_gene: TRBD1
v_gene: TRBV20-1
CDR3nt: TGCAGTGTCCGACAGGGAGGTAATCAGCCCCAGCATTTT
CDR3aa: CSVRQGGNQPQHF

j_gene: TRBJ1-5
abundance: NA
d_gene: TRBD1
v_gene: TRBV13
CDR3nt: TGTGCCAGCAGCAAGGGACAGGGACGAAAACAGCCCCAGCATTTT
CDR3aa: CASSKGQGRKQPQHF

j_gene: TRBJ1-6
abundance: many
d_gene: NA
v_gene: TRBV12-3/TRBV12-4
CDR3nt: TGTGCCAGCAGAATGGGCCCTAGGAATTCACCCCTCCACTTT
CDR3aa: CASRMGPRNSPLHF

j_gene: TRBJ1-1
abundance: many
d_gene: NA
v_gene: TRBV20-1
CDR3nt: TGCAGTGCTAGTGGGGGGACTGAAGCTTTCTTT
CDR3aa: CSASGGTEAFF

j_gene: TRBJ1-5
abundance: NA
d_gene: NA
v_gene: TRBV28
CDR3nt: TGTGCCAGCAGTCCGCCTCTCGGTCCCCAGCATTTT
CDR3aa: CASSPPLGPQHF

j_gene: TRBJ2-2
abundance: NA
d_gene: NA
v_gene: TRBV5-6
CDR3nt: TGTGCCAGCAGCTTGGCAGGGCCCGGGGAGCTGTTTTTT
CDR3aa: CASSLAGPGELFF

j_gene: TRBJ1-2
abundance: NA
d_gene: TRBD1
v_gene: TRBV12-3/TRBV12-4
CDR3nt: TGTGCCAGCAGTTTTCGACAGGGAGGTGGCTACACCTTC
CDR3aa: CASSFRQGGGYTF